Following are 22 T cell receptor beta chains from one sample sequenced in a study of OX40 agonist ivuxolimab in advanced cancers. Repertoires were generated with immunoSEQ multiplex PCR, while TCRdb's copy carries only in-frame clones and drops some. The sample carries 57,000 or so clones, 85% to 95% recorded once. The specimen comprised CD4+ or CD8+ T cells sorted from blood, sampled in a trial of the OX40 agonist ivuxolimab. The receptors here all came from an adult with an advanced solid tumor such as melanoma, head and neck, liver or kidney cancer.

V usage is TRBV9 and J usage is TRBJ2-1; D assignment may be TRBD1 or TRBD2 (5 bases each). This CDR3 has 17 residues. CDR1 is SGDLS, CDR2 YYNGEE, per germline. Trimming removed 3 bases at V and 7 bases at J, with 23 bases between. DNA for the CDR3: TGTGCCAGCAGCGCTACTACCACGGGGCTAGGCCAAAATGAGCAGTTCTTC. It translates to CASSATTTGLGQNEQFF. Using reference TRBV9 and TRBJ2-1 for the parts outside the CDR3, the full variable domain is DSGVTQTPKHLITATGQRVTLRCSPRSGDLSVYWYQQSLDQGLQFLIQYYNGEERAKGNILERFSAQQFPDLHSELNLSSLELGDSALYFCASSATTTGLGQNEQFFGPGTRLTVL.

The V call is TRBV7-6, the J call TRBJ2-7; D is unclear. This CDR3 comprises 13 residues. In germline, CDR1 is SGHVS, CDR2 FNYEAQ. V lost 5 bases and J lost 1, with 9 bases in between. For the CDR3, the DNA is TGTGCCAGCAGCCCAACCGGGTCCTACGAGCAGTACTTC. Its translation: CASSPTGSYEQYF. Together with reference TRBV7-6 and TRBJ2-7, the CDR3 gives the full variable domain: GAGVSQSPRYKVTKRGQDVALRCDPISGHVSLYWYRQALGQGPEFLTYFNYEAQQDKSGLPNDRFSAERPEGSISTLTIQRTEQRDSAMYRCASSPTGSYEQYFGPGTRLTVT.

The chain joins TRBV4-1 to TRBJ2-1; no firm D call. The CDR3 loop spans 15 amino acids. The germline CDR1 and CDR2 sequences are MGHRA and YSYEKL. V lost 1 base and J lost 0, with 7 bases in between. Here the CDR3 reads CASSQASSSYNEQFF. For the CDR3, the DNA is TGCGCCAGCAGCCAAGCGTCGAGCTCCTACAATGAGCAGTTCTTC.

This rearrangement joins TRBV28 to TRBJ1-2, with D maybe TRBD1 (6 bases). Germline lookup yields CDR1 MDHEN and CDR2 SYDVKM. CDR3 length: 13 amino acids. V lost 3 bases and J lost 8, with 13 bases in between. CDR3: CASSFMTGGGYTF. DNA for the CDR3: TGTGCCAGCAGTTTCATGACGGGGGGCGGCTACACCTTC.

This chain uses TRBV6-5 with TRBJ2-5; 7 nucleotides match TRBD2. Germline V gene data show CDR1 as MNHEY and CDR2 as SVGAGI. After removal of 3 bases from V and 5 bases from J, the junction contained 6 bases not matched to a gene. CDR3 length equals 14 residues. The CDR3 DNA reads as TGTGCCAGCAGTTATGGGGTCGGGGGGGAGACCCAGTACTTC. Its translation: CASSYGVGGETQYF.

The chain uses TRBV30 and TRBJ1-5, with TRBD1 as a possible D gene (6 bases). Trimming removed 0 bases from V and 7 bases from J, with 10 bases in between. Germline V gives CDR1 GTSNPN, CDR2 SVGIG (reference sequence). The CDR3 runs 13 residues. The CDR3 protein is CAWSVQGKQPQHF. The CDR3 DNA reads TGTGCCTGGAGTGTACAGGGAAAGCAGCCCCAGCATTTT.

This chain joins TRBV30 and TRBJ1-3; the match to TRBD1 covers 7 bases. CDR3 length: 13 residues. The ends lost 4 bases at V and 2 bases at J; junction bases unmatched: 2. From germline, CDR1 is GTSNPN and CDR2 SVGIG (reference sequence). Here the CDR3 DNA reads TGTGCCTGGACAGGGGGACCTGGAAACACCATATATTTT. Protein product: CAWTGGPGNTIYF.

This chain connects TRBV9 to TRBJ2-2; D is unclear. The CDR3 extends over 13 amino acids. Germline CDR1 reads SGDLS; CDR2 reads YYNGEE. V shed 1 base and J shed 4 bases, with 5 bases lying between them. The CDR3 region has the DNA TGTGCCAGCAGCGTACGGGCCACCGGGGAGCTGTTTTTT. It specifies CASSVRATGELFF.

This chain uses TRBV9 with TRBJ2-2; D might be TRBD2 (5 bases). This CDR3 region has 15 residues. Germline V gene lookup returns CDR1 SGDLS and CDR2 YYNGEE. Between the trimmed V and J ends, which lost 6 bases and 0 bases, there was a span of 12 bases. DNA for the CDR3: TGTGCCAGCAACGAATGGGGAGCGAACACCGGGGAGCTGTTTTTT. The encoded protein is CASNEWGANTGELFF.

The chain employs TRBV4-3 and TRBJ1-1; D remains unclear. Germline loops: CDR1 LGHNA, CDR2 YSLEER. The V end was cut by 0 bases, the J end by 3 bases, with 14 bases between. This CDR3 is 16 amino acids long. The CDR3 bases are TGCGCCAGCAGCCAAGATTCCCATCTAGGGTACACTGAAGCTTTCTTT. Translating gives CASSQDSHLGYTEAFF.

This clone appeared once. This chain joins TRBV9 and TRBJ1-1; no clear D gene. The CDR3 sequence is 14 residues long. Trimming stripped 4 bases from V and 4 bases from J, with 14 bases between. The V gene's germline CDR1 is SGDLS and CDR2 YYNGEE. CDR3 residues: CASSSRESSTEAFF. CDR3 coding DNA: TGTGCCAGCAGCTCTCGTGAAAGTAGCACTGAAGCTTTCTTT.

The chain carries TRBV4-3 and TRBJ2-1; perhaps TRBD1 as D (8 bases). The ends were cut back, 0 bases at V and 5 bases at J, with 14 bases in the middle. This CDR3 has 16 amino acids. Germline V gene sequence: CDR1 LGHNA, CDR2 YSLEER. The CDR3 loop reads CASSQEEAGQDNEQFF. The CDR3 DNA sequence: TGCGCCAGCAGCCAAGAAGAAGCGGGACAGGACAATGAGCAGTTCTTC.

This sequence joins TRBV6-5 and TRBJ1-1; D unresolved. V was shortened by 2 bases and J by 4 bases, with 14 bases between the two germline ends. Germline CDR1 and CDR2: MNHEY and SVGAGI. CDR3 length: 15 amino acids. The CDR3 DNA is TGTGCCAGCAGTTACCCCGTGGGGTTGAGCACTGAAGCTTTCTTT. Residues: CASSYPVGLSTEAFF.

This chain links TRBV7-6 with TRBJ2-3; the match to TRBD2 covers 13 bases. The trim removed 5 bases at V and 1 base at J, leaving 12 bases unmatched. The CDR3 consists of 19 residues. Germline V CDR1 and CDR2: SGHVS, FNYEAQ. The CDR3 spells CASSPGLAGIDSGTDTQYF. The CDR3 bases are TGTGCCAGCAGCCCGGGACTAGCGGGAATTGATTCTGGCACAGATACGCAGTATTTT.

CDR3 bases: TGTGCTAGTGTCTCGTACGGATCAAACACCGGGGAGCTGTTTTTT. Residues: CASVSYGSNTGELFF. This chain connects TRBV12-5 to TRBJ2-2; the D is unclear. Trimming took off 7 bases at V and 2 bases at J, with 14 bases between the two ends. The CDR3 length is 15 residues. Germline V gene data show CDR1 as LGHNT and CDR2 as FRNRAP.

This chain connects TRBV4-1 to TRBJ1-5; D not resolved. There are 16 residues in the CDR3. V lost 0 bases and J lost 4, with 13 bases in between. Germline V gene sequence: CDR1 MGHRA, CDR2 YSYEKL. This CDR3 is CASSQEQRAGNQPQHF. DNA for the CDR3: TGCGCCAGCAGCCAAGAACAGCGGGCGGGGAATCAGCCCCAGCATTTT.

This chain joins TRBV19 and TRBJ1-4; TRBD1 aligns across 9 bases. Losses at the gene ends were 6 bases for V and 6 bases for J; bases not matched to a gene: 5. The CDR3 has 14 residues. Germline assignment: CDR1 LNHDA and CDR2 SQIVND (reference sequence). In DNA, the CDR3 is TGTGCCAGTAGCTGGGGACAGGGCGATGAAAAACTGTTTTTT. Residues: CASSWGQGDEKLFF.

The chain uses TRBV9 and TRBJ2-2; tentatively, D is TRBD1 (6 bases). V lost 4 bases to trimming and J lost 7 bases, with 8 bases between them. CDR3 length equals 12 residues. Germline CDR1 and CDR2: SGDLS and YYNGEE. The CDR3 DNA is TGTGCCAGCAGCCCAGGGGTCGGGGAGCTGTTTTTT. Protein: CASSPGVGELFF.

The V and J genes are TRBV28 and TRBJ2-1; no reliable D call. The CDR3 sequence is 15 residues long. Germline V lookup: CDR1 MDHEN, CDR2 SYDVKM. V lost 5 bases, J lost 6 bases, and 17 bases lay in between. The CDR3 sequence is CASSPVSASVNEQFF. DNA of the CDR3: TGTGCCAGCAGTCCAGTATCAGCATCCGTCAATGAGCAGTTCTTC.

This clone was counted once. The chain carries TRBV7-2 and TRBJ2-3; 15 bases align to TRBD2. The germline V gene encodes CDR1 SGHTA and CDR2 FQGNSA. This CDR3 spans 18 amino acids. With 4 bases clipped from V and 6 bases from J, the junction kept 11 bases outside the gene matches. The CDR3 DNA reads TGTGCCAGCAGCTCCCGCCGGACTAGCGGGAGGGCCTTGGATACGCAGTATTTT. Its protein is CASSSRRTSGRALDTQYF. Supplemented by reference TRBV7-2 and TRBJ2-3, the full variable domain reads GAGVSQSPSNKVTEKGKDVELRCDPISGHTALYWYRQSLGQGLEFLIYFQGNSAPDKSGLPSDRFSAERTGGSVSTLTIQRTQQEDSAVYLCASSSRRTSGRALDTQYFGPGTRLTVL.

V and J are TRBV4-1 and TRBJ1-1, with D hard to call. Trimming took off 4 bases at V and 6 bases at J, with 18 bases between the two ends. The CDR3 consists of 15 residues. Germline V gives CDR1 MGHRA, CDR2 YSYEKL. The DNA for the CDR3 is TGCGCCAGCAGCCGACCTCCTCTTGGCCCGGCTGAAGCTTTCTTT. Protein product: CASSRPPLGPAEAFF.

The chain joins TRBV19 to TRBJ1-2; the match to TRBD1 covers 7 bases. V lost 7 bases and J lost 4; bases outside the gene matches: 12. Germline V gene lookup returns CDR1 LNHDA and CDR2 SQIVND (reference sequence). There are 15 residues in the CDR3. CDR3 residues: CASIVPGTELYGYTF. The CDR3, as DNA: TGTGCCAGTATAGTCCCAGGGACAGAGCTCTATGGCTACACCTTC. Full variable domain (missing parts from reference TRBV19 and TRBJ1-2): DGGITQSPKYLFRKEGQNVTLSCEQNLNHDAMYWYRQDPGQGLRLIYYSQIVNDFQKGDIAEGYSVSREKKESFPLTVTSAQKNPTAFYLCASIVPGTELYGYTFGSGTRLTVV.